This entry describes one T cell receptor (beta chain). Germline is not matched at one junction end, which may reflect a read error. Unique molecular identifiers were used in preparing the TCRbeta library. TCRdb reprocessed the PCR reads via MiXCR and lists one record per CDR3 protein. The sample holds roughly 200,000 distinct CDR3 sequences, 13% to 15% seen once. These data are taken from a study of T-cell reconstitution after alpha-beta-depleted transplantation in children. Looked up from germline, CDR1 is MNHEY and CDR2 is SVGAGI. The CDR3 has 17 amino acids. V is TRBV6-5 and J is TRBJ2-4, with 10 nucleotides matching TRBD1. The sample in question was PBMCs from the stem cell graft donor, obtained from the stem cell graft. This sequence originates from a human donor who donated a stem cell graft to a child with acute lymphoblastic leukemia. The CDR3 region is CASSSDRGLVSKNSQYF. DNA for the CDR3: TGTGCCAGCAGTTCCGACAGGGGGCTGGTGTCCAAAAACAGTCAGTACTTC.